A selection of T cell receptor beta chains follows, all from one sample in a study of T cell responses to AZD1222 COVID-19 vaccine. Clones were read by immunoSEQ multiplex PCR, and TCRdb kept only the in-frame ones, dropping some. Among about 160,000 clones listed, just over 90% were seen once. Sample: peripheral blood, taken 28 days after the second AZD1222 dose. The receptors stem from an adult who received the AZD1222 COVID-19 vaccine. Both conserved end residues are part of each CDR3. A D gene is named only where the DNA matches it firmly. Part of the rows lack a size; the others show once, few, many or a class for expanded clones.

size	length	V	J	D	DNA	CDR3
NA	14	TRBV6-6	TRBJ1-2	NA	TGTGCCAGCAGTTACCCCCCGGGCAACTATGGCTACACCTTC	CASSYPPGNYGYTF
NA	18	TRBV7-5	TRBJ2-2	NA	TGTGCCAGAAGCTTAGCCCCAGGGGTAGCGGGGACCACCGGGGAGCTGTTTTTT	CARSLAPGVAGTTGELFF
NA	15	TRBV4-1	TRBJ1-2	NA	TGCGCCAGCAGCCAAGTGGGCGGTCGTAACTATGGCTACACCTTC	CASSQVGGRNYGYTF
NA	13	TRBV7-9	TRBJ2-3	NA	TGTGCCAGCAGCTTAGGCCCCGAGGGTACGCAGTATTTT	CASSLGPEGTQYF
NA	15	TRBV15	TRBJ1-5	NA	TGTGCCACCAGCAGAGATCCCACCGGCAATCAGCCCCAGCATTTT	CATSRDPTGNQPQHF
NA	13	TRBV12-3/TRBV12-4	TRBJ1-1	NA	TGTGCCAGCAGTTTCTACCAGAACACTGAAGCTTTCTTT	CASSFYQNTEAFF
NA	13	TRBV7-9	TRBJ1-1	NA	TGTGCCAGCAGCTTACCCCAGAACACTGAAGCTTTCTTT	CASSLPQNTEAFF
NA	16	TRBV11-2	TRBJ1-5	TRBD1	TGTGCCAGCAGCTTAGGGGACAGGTCCTTCAATCAGCCCCAGCATTTT	CASSLGDRSFNQPQHF
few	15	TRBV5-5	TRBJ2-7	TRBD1	TGTGCCAGCAGCTCGGGACAGGGGGCACCCTACGAGCAGTACTTC	CASSSGQGAPYEQYF
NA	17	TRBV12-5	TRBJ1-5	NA	TGTGCTAGTGGTTTGGTACCGGGCGGGGGGCGTAATCAGCCCCAGCATTTT	CASGLVPGGGRNQPQHF
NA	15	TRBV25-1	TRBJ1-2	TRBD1	TGTGCCAGCAGTGAAGGAGGGGGCCGGGACTATGGCTACACCTTC	CASSEGGGRDYGYTF
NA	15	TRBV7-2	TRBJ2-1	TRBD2	TGTGCCAGCAGCTTAGGGCTAGCGGGGGGACATGAGCAGTTCTTC	CASSLGLAGGHEQFF
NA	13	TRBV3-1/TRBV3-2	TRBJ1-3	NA	TGTGCCAGCAGCCAGGGGTCCGGAAACACCATATATTTT	CASSQGSGNTIYF
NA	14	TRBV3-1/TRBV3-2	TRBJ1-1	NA	TGTGCCAGCAACGCCCCAGGGATGAACACTGAAGCTTTCTTT	CASNAPGMNTEAFF
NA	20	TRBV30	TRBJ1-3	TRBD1	TGTGCCTGGAGCACAAGCCGGGACAGGCGACGGAGGGTTTCTGGAAACACCATATATTTT	CAWSTSRDRRRRVSGNTIYF
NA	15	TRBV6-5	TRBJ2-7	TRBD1	TGTGCCAGCAGTTACTCGATGGACAGGGGCTACGAGCAGTACTTC	CASSYSMDRGYEQYF
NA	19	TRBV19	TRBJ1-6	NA	TGTGCCAGTAGTATAACACCGGGACCCTGGGCGTCATCTCGTTCACCCCTCCACTTT	CASSITPGPWASSRSPLHF
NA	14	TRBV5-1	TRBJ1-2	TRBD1	TGCGCCAGCAGCTTATGGGACAGGGCCTATGGCTACACCTTC	CASSLWDRAYGYTF
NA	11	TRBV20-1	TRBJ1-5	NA	TGCAGTGCTAGGGCATTGGCGCCCCAGCATTTT	CSARALAPQHF
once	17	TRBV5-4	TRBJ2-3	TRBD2	TGTGCCAGCAGCTTGGCCATGGGCGGGGGGGCAGGAGATACGCAGTATTTT	CASSLAMGGGAGDTQYF
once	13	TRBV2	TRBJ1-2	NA	TGTGCCAGCAGTGACAGAGATAACTATGGCTACACCTTC	CASSDRDNYGYTF
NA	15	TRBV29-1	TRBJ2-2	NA	TGCAGCGTTGTATTGGGGAGGTCAAACACCGGGGAGCTGTTTTTT	CSVVLGRSNTGELFF
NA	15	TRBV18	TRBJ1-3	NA	TGTGCCAGCTCACCACAGGGTTACTCTGGAAACACCATATATTTT	CASSPQGYSGNTIYF
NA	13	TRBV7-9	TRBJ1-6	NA	TGTGCCAGCAGCTTTGGGTCGGTAGCACCCCTCCACTTT	CASSFGSVAPLHF
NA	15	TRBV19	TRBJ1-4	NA	TGTGCCAGTAGTATTAGACAGGCAACTAATGAAAAACTGTTTTTT	CASSIRQATNEKLFF
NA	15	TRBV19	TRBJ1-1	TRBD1	TGTGCCAGTAGTATCCGGGGACAGGGATCCACTGAAGCTTTCTTT	CASSIRGQGSTEAFF
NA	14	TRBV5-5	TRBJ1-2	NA	TGTGCCAGCAGCTTGGGCGTCGGAATCTATGGCTACACCTTC	CASSLGVGIYGYTF
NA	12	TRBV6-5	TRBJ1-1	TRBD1	TGTGCCAGCAGTTACGGGGACAGGGAAGCTTTCTTT	CASSYGDREAFF
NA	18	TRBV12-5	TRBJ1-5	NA	TGTGCTAGTGGTTTGGTCCTTTCGAGGGCTCTGGGCAATCAGCCCCAGCATTTT	CASGLVLSRALGNQPQHF
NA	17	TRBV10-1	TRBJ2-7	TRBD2	TGCGCCAGCAGTGAGGAAAGGAGGCGGGGGTACTCCTACGAGCAGTACTTC	CASSEERRRGYSYEQYF
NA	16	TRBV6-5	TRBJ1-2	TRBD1	TGTGCCAGCAGTTTCCAACCGGGACAGGGGGACTATGGCTACACCTTC	CASSFQPGQGDYGYTF
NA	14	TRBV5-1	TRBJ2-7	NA	TGCGCCAGCAGCTTGGTTGAGGGAGTGAGCGAGCAGTACTTC	CASSLVEGVSEQYF